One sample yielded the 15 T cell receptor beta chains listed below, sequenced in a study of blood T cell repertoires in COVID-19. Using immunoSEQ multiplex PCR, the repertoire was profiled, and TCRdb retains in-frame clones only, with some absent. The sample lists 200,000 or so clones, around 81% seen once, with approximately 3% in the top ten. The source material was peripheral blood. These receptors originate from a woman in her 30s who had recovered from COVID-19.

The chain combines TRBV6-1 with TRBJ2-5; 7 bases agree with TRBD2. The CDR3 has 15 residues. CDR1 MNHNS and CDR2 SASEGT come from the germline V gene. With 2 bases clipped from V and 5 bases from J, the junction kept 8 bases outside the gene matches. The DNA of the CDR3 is TGTGCCAGCAGTGAAAGACTAGCCTGGGTCGAGACCCAGTACTTC. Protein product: CASSERLAWVETQYF.

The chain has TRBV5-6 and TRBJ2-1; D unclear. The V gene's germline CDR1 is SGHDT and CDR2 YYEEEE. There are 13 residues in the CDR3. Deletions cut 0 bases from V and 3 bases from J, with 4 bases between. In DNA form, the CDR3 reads TGTGCCAGCAGCTTGGCTTACTACAATGAGCAGTTCTTC. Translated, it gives CASSLAYYNEQFF.

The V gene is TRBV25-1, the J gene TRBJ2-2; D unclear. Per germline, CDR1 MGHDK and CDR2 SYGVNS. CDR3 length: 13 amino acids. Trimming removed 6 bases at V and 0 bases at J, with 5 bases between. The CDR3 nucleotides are TGTGCCAGCAGCACTCCGAACACCGGGGAGCTGTTTTTT. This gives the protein CASSTPNTGELFF.

CDR3 loop: CASMLWAGVTGANVLTF. As DNA, the CDR3 is TGTGCCAGCATGTTATGGGCAGGGGTGACTGGGGCCAACGTCCTGACTTTC. J is TRBJ2-6 and V is TRBV28, with D possibly TRBD1 on 6 matching bases. CDR3 length equals 17 residues. The germline V gene has CDR1 MDHEN and CDR2 SYDVKM. Trimming took 7 bases from V and 2 from J, leaving 18 bases between them.

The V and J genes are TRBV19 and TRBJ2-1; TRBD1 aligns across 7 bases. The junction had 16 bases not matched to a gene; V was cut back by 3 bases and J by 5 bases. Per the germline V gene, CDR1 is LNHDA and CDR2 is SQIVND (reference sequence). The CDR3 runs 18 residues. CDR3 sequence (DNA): TGTGCCAGTAGTATCTTCCCCCCGGGACAGAGGATACACAATGAGCAGTTCTTC. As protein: CASSIFPPGQRIHNEQFF.

CDR3 bases: TGCGCCAGCAGCCAAGACCTAGCGGGAGTAGGAAAGACCCAGTACTTC. Translating gives CASSQDLAGVGKTQYF. The rearrangement joins TRBV4-1 to TRBJ2-5; 10 bases agree with TRBD2. After removal of 0 bases from V and 6 bases from J, the junction contained 7 bases not matched to a gene. CDR3 length: 16 residues. CDR1 MGHRA and CDR2 YSYEKL come from the germline V gene.

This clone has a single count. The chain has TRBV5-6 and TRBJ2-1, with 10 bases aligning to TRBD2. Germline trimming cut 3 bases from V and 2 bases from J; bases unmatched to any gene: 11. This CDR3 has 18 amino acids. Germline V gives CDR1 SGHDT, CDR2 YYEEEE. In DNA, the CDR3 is TGTGCCAGCAGCTGGGGGGTTCCGGGACTAGCGACCTACAATGAGCAGTTCTTC. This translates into CASSWGVPGLATYNEQFF. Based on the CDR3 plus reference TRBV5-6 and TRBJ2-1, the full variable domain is DAGVTQSPTHLIKTRGQQVTLRCSPKSGHDTVSWYQQALGQGPQFIFQYYEEEERQRGNFPDRFSGHQFPNYSSELNVNALLLGDSALYLCASSWGVPGLATYNEQFFGPGTRLTVL.

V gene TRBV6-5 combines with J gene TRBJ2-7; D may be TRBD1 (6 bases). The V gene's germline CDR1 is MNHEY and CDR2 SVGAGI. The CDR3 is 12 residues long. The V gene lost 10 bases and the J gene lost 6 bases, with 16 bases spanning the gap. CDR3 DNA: TGTGCCACGCAGGGACATATAGCCGAGCAGTACTTC. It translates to CATQGHIAEQYF.

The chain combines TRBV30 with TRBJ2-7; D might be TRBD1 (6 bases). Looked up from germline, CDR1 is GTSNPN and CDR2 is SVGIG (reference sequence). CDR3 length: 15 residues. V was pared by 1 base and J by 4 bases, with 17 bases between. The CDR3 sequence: CAWSDGSGGLYEQYF. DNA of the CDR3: TGTGCCTGGAGTGATGGCTCTGGGGGCCTATACGAGCAGTACTTC.

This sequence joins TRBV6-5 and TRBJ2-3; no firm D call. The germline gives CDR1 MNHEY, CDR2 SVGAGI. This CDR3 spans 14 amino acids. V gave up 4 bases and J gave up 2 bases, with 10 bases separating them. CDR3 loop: CASSFRYSTDTQYF. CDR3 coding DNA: TGTGCCAGCAGTTTCCGATACTCCACAGATACGCAGTATTTT.

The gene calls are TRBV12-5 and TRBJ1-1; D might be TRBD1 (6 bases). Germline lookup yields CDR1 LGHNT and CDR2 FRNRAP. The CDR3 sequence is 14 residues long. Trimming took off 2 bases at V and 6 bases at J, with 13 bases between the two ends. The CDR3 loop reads CASGLPQTGPEAFF. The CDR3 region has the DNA TGTGCTAGTGGTTTGCCCCAGACAGGCCCTGAAGCTTTCTTT.

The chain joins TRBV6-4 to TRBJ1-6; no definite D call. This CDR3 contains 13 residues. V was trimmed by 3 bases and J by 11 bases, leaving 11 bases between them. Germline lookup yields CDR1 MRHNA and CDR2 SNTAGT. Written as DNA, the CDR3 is TGTGCCAGCAGTGATTCCGTAGATACACCCCTCCACTTT. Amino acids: CASSDSVDTPLHF.

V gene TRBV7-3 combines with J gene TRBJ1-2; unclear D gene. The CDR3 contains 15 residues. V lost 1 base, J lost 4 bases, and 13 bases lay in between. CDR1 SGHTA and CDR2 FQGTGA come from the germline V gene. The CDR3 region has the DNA TGTGCCAGCAGCTTAAACCCAGGCCGGGGCTATGGCTACACCTTC. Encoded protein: CASSLNPGRGYGYTF.

CDR3 in DNA: TGCGCCAGCAGCTTGAGCCGCGATCAGCCCCAGCATTTT. Its protein is CASSLSRDQPQHF. The chain carries TRBV5-1 and TRBJ1-5; no clear D gene. Looked up from germline, CDR1 is SGHRS and CDR2 is YFSETQ. V dropped 1 base and J dropped 5 bases, with 7 bases sitting between them. The CDR3 is 13 residues long.

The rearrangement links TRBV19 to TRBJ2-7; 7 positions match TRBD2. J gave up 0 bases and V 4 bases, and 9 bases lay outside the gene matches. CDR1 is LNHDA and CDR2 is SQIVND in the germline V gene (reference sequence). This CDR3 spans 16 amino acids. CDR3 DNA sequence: TGTGCCAGTAGTAGGACTAGTAGGGATCCCTCCTACGAGCAGTACTTC. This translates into CASSRTSRDPSYEQYF.